One and the same sample provided the 29 T cell receptor beta chains below, sequenced in a study of cytotoxic CD8 clonotypes in ibrutinib-treated CLL. The table came from immunoSEQ multiplex PCR; TCRdb's copy has only in-frame clones and leaves some out. Of some 150,000 clones in the sample, approximately 80% were seen once. The source was PBMCs, collected after 12 months of ibrutinib treatment. The receptors were gathered from a human donor with chronic lymphocytic leukemia.

This chain uses TRBV6-5 with TRBJ2-7; no clear D gene. The ends were cut back, 8 bases at V and 4 bases at J, with 6 bases in the middle. The germline gives CDR1 MNHEY, CDR2 SVGAGI. CDR3 size: 10 residues. CDR3: CASGVYEQYF. The CDR3, as DNA: TGTGCCAGCGGTGTTTACGAGCAGTACTTC.

This clone has a handful of counts. The chain is built from TRBV28 and TRBJ1-4; D gene unclear. The CDR3 spans 14 residues. Trimming removed 3 bases from V and 2 bases from J, with 7 bases in between. From germline, CDR1 is MDHEN and CDR2 SYDVKM. The CDR3 sequence: CASSFGETNEKLFF. The DNA for the CDR3 is TGTGCCAGCAGTTTCGGGGAGACTAATGAAAAACTGTTTTTT.

The V call is TRBV7-9, the J call TRBJ2-1, with 8 positions matching TRBD2. Germline loops: CDR1 SEHNR, CDR2 FQNEAQ (reference sequence). The CDR3 covers 16 residues. The ends lost 4 bases at V and 0 bases at J; junction bases unmatched: 5. As DNA, the CDR3 is TGTGCCAGCAGCTACCTGACTAGCGCCTCCTACAATGAGCAGTTCTTC. This encodes CASSYLTSASYNEQFF.

This clone was counted a few times. The chain recombines TRBV5-4 with TRBJ1-6; unclear D gene. The CDR3 is 16 amino acids. Germline CDR1 reads SGHNT; CDR2 reads YYREEE (reference sequence). Between the trimmed V and J ends, which lost 4 bases and 5 bases, there was a span of 16 bases. This chain's CDR3 is CASSMILSPNNSPLHF. The DNA of the CDR3 is TGTGCCAGCAGCATGATCTTGAGCCCTAATAATTCACCCCTCCACTTT.

The V gene is TRBV30, the J gene TRBJ1-5; the D gene is possibly TRBD1 (5 bases). The CDR3 runs 13 residues. Germline V gene sequence: CDR1 GTSNPN, CDR2 SVGIG (reference sequence). V shed 2 bases and J shed 3 bases, with 8 bases lying between them. The CDR3 bases are TGTGCCTGGAGTACGGACACCAATCAGCCCCAGCATTTT. It yields the protein CAWSTDTNQPQHF.

The gene calls are TRBV19 and TRBJ2-6; 8 nucleotides line up with TRBD2. The CDR3 consists of 13 residues. The trim removed 7 bases at V and 12 bases at J, leaving 8 bases unmatched. CDR1 and CDR2 from the germline V gene are LNHDA and SQIVND (reference sequence). The CDR3 reads CASNPSSGVVLTF. The CDR3 nucleotides are TGTGCCAGTAACCCTAGTAGCGGGGTCGTCCTGACTTTC.

This clone was observed a handful of times. This chain's CDR3 is CASTLDRLTGVGELFF. CDR3 DNA: TGTGCCAGTACCTTGGACAGGCTCACTGGAGTCGGGGAGCTGTTTTTT. The V and J genes are TRBV19 and TRBJ2-2; TRBD1 agrees at 7 bases. The germline V gene has CDR1 LNHDA and CDR2 SQIVND (reference sequence). The CDR3 is made up of 16 amino acids. The V segment lost 7 bases and the J segment 7 bases; nucleotides outside the gene matches: 15.

This chain links TRBV6-5 with TRBJ2-7; the match to TRBD2 covers 9 bases. The CDR3 contains 13 residues. Germline-derived CDR1 and CDR2 are MNHEY and SVGAGI. V lost 7 bases to trimming and J lost 7 bases; unmatched junction nucleotides: 8. Here the CDR3 reads CASKASGIGEQYF. DNA of the CDR3: TGTGCCAGCAAGGCTAGCGGGATCGGTGAGCAGTACTTC.

This clone was seen a handful of times. The rearrangement uses TRBV5-6 and TRBJ2-7; D gene uncertain. Trimming removed 2 bases at V and 2 bases at J, with 14 bases between. CDR3 length equals 15 residues. Per germline, CDR1 SGHDT and CDR2 YYEEEE. The CDR3 reads CASSFQAGSTYEQYF. The CDR3 region has the DNA TGTGCCAGCAGCTTTCAGGCAGGTTCGACCTACGAGCAGTACTTC.

The V call is TRBV6-8, the J call TRBJ2-2; 7 bases line up with TRBD1. The CDR3 sequence is 15 residues long. CDR1 and CDR2 from the germline V gene are MNHGY and SAAAGT. V was clipped by 6 bases and J by 3 bases; unmatched bases: 7. For the CDR3, the DNA is TGTGCCAGCAGGAGGGGGACAGACGACACCGGGGAGCTGTTTTTT. Translation gives CASRRGTDDTGELFF.

The CDR3 region is CASMSSGNTIYF. CDR3 DNA: TGTGCCAGCATGAGCTCTGGAAACACCATATATTTT. The chain recombines TRBV28 with TRBJ1-3; D gene uncertain. The CDR3 extends over 12 amino acids. V was cut by 7 bases and J by 0 bases, with 4 bases left in between. The germline CDR1 and CDR2 sequences are MDHEN and SYDVKM.

The rearrangement links TRBV5-1 to TRBJ2-7; TRBD2 matches 13 bases. This CDR3 has 16 amino acids. Trimming removed 5 bases from V and 2 bases from J; junction bases left unmatched: 7. Germline V gene lookup returns CDR1 SGHRS and CDR2 YFSETQ. This CDR3 reads CASRPQGTSGAYEQYF. In DNA form, the CDR3 reads TGCGCCAGCAGACCCCAAGGGACTAGCGGGGCCTACGAGCAGTACTTC. The whole variable domain, remainder taken from reference TRBV5-1 and TRBJ2-7, is KAGVTQTPRYLIKTRGQQVTLSCSPISGHRSVSWYQQTPGQGLQFLFEYFSETQRNKGNFPGRFSGRQFSNSRSEMNVSTLELGDSALYLCASRPQGTSGAYEQYFGPGTRLTVT.

This CDR3 reads CASSSNTNTGELFF. CDR3 nucleotides: TGCGCCAGCAGCTCGAACACGAACACCGGGGAGCTGTTTTTT. The gene calls are TRBV5-1 and TRBJ2-2, with no clear D. CDR3 length equals 14 residues. Germline V CDR1 and CDR2: SGHRS, YFSETQ. V gave up 3 bases and J gave up 0 bases, with 6 bases separating them.

This chain links TRBV9 with TRBJ2-7, with 10 nucleotides matching TRBD1. Trimming cost V 4 bases and J 2 bases; bases outside gene matches: 6. The CDR3 is made up of 15 amino acids. Germline CDR1 SGDLS, CDR2 YYNGEE. CDR3 nucleotide sequence: TGTGCCAGCAGCCTATGGGACAGGGGTCCCTACGAGCAGTACTTC. Translated: CASSLWDRGPYEQYF.

This sequence joins TRBV28 and TRBJ1-2, with 7 bases identical to TRBD1. The J segment lost 7 bases and the V segment lost 6 bases, leaving 14 bases of the junction unmatched. The CDR3 is 15 amino acids. CDR1 is MDHEN and CDR2 is SYDVKM in the germline V gene. The CDR3 loop is CASSPIRQGGSGYTF. CDR3 bases: TGTGCCAGCAGCCCAATCCGACAGGGTGGATCTGGCTACACCTTC.

The chain carries TRBV5-1 and TRBJ2-5; D possibly corresponds to TRBD1 (6 bases). The germline gives CDR1 SGHRS, CDR2 YFSETQ. Trimming shortened V by 3 bases and J by 3 bases, and 15 bases separated the two germline ends. There are 15 residues in the CDR3. This chain's CDR3 is CASSSDGTTKETQYF. The CDR3 DNA is TGCGCCAGCAGCTCGGACGGGACAACCAAAGAGACCCAGTACTTC.

This clone appeared a few times. The chain links TRBV29-1 to TRBJ2-1, with TRBD2 matching 8 bases. The trim removed 5 bases at V and 3 bases at J, leaving 12 bases unmatched. CDR1 is SQVTM and CDR2 is ANQGSEA in the germline V gene. The CDR3 totals 16 residues. In nucleotides, the CDR3 is TGCAGCGTTCGCCCCCCCCGGGGGGGAATCTACAATGAGCAGTTCTTC. Translating it yields CSVRPPRGGIYNEQFF.

Remarks on this clone: Other DNA sequences in the sample encode the same CDR3. This chain uses TRBV2 with TRBJ1-6; TRBD1 is a possible D gene (5 bases). This CDR3 spans 13 amino acids. Germline CDR1 is SNHLY and CDR2 is FYNNEI. The germline V and J ends were trimmed by 4 bases and 8 bases, with 9 bases remaining between them. In nucleotides, the CDR3 is TGTGCCAGCAGTGGGCAGGGTGATTCACCCCTCCACTTT. Protein product: CASSGQGDSPLHF.

V is TRBV5-1 and J is TRBJ2-3; 8 positions agree with TRBD1. The germline V gene encodes CDR1 SGHRS and CDR2 YFSETQ. The CDR3 is made up of 13 amino acids. V was clipped by 0 bases and J by 6 bases; unmatched bases: 0. The CDR3 DNA reads TGCGCCAGCAGCTTGGGGACAGGGGATACGCAGTATTTT. Its protein is CASSLGTGDTQYF.

With regard to this clone: The sample has other DNA sequences that encode this CDR3 too. The chain recombines TRBV19 with TRBJ2-2; D remains ambiguous. V lost 3 bases, J lost 7 bases, and 3 bases lay in between. In germline, CDR1 is LNHDA, CDR2 SQIVND (reference sequence). The CDR3 runs to 11 residues. CDR3 nucleotide sequence: TGTGCCAGTAGTATGGGCGGGGAGCTGTTTTTT. It yields the protein CASSMGGELFF.

This clone has a handful of counts. The CDR3 spells CASSPGSPTDTQYF. CDR3 coding DNA: TGTGCCAGCTCACCAGGGTCACCCACAGATACGCAGTATTTT. The genes are TRBV18 and TRBJ2-3; no reliable D call. V was cut by 2 bases and J by 2 bases, with 8 bases left in between. CDR3 length equals 14 residues. Germline CDR1 is KGHSH and CDR2 is LQKENI. Variable domain in full (rest from reference TRBV18 and TRBJ2-3): NAGVMQNPRHLVRRRGQEARLRCSPMKGHSHVYWYRQLPEEGLKFMVYLQKENIIDESGMPKERFSAEFPKEGPSILRIQQVVRGDSAAYFCASSPGSPTDTQYFGPGTRLTVL.

The sample holds a few counts of this clone. J is TRBJ1-1 and V is TRBV4-3, with D possibly TRBD1 on 5 matching bases. CDR3 length: 13 residues. Between the trimmed V and J ends, which lost 0 bases and 12 bases, there was a span of 14 bases. CDR1 is LGHNA and CDR2 is YSLEER in the germline V gene. The CDR3 protein is CASSQEPGLGPFF. CDR3 coding DNA: TGCGCCAGCAGCCAAGAACCAGGTTTGGGGCCTTTCTTT.

This chain uses TRBV9 with TRBJ2-5, with 8 positions matching TRBD2. Germline CDR1 reads SGDLS; CDR2 reads YYNGEE. V shed 0 bases, J shed 2 bases, and the junction held 0 bases outside the gene matches. The CDR3 is 14 amino acids. As DNA, the CDR3 is TGTGCCAGCAGCGTAGTAGCGGGGCAAGAGACCCAGTACTTC. Its translation is CASSVVAGQETQYF.

The chain links TRBV10-3 to TRBJ1-5; D not resolved. Germline-derived CDR1 and CDR2 are ENHRY and SYGVKD. Deletions cut 3 bases from V and 1 base from J, with 7 bases between. CDR3 length equals 14 residues. The CDR3 is CAISEGASNQPQHF. CDR3 nucleotide sequence: TGTGCCATCAGTGAAGGAGCGAGCAATCAGCCCCAGCATTTT.

This chain joins TRBV7-2 and TRBJ2-3; D call uncertain. V was clipped by 0 bases and J by 4 bases, with 17 bases between them. CDR3 length equals 17 residues. Germline V gene data show CDR1 as SGHTA and CDR2 as FQGNSA. The CDR3 region is CASSLARAKFIPDTQYF. The CDR3 DNA sequence: TGTGCCAGCAGCTTAGCCCGGGCCAAGTTTATCCCAGATACGCAGTATTTT.

The CDR3 nucleotides read TGTGCCAGCAGCCAAAGTTACCAAGAGACCCAGTACTTC. It encodes CASSQSYQETQYF. The chain recombines TRBV7-2 with TRBJ2-5; unclear D gene. The CDR3 contains 13 residues. The V end lost 5 bases, the J end lost 0 bases, and 7 bases lay between the germline ends. Germline V gene lookup returns CDR1 SGHTA and CDR2 FQGNSA. Full variable domain (missing parts from reference TRBV7-2 and TRBJ2-5): GAGVSQSPSNKVTEKGKDVELRCDPISGHTALYWYRQSLGQGLEFLIYFQGNSAPDKSGLPSDRFSAERTGGSVSTLTIQRTQQEDSAVYLCASSQSYQETQYFGPGTRLLVL.

V usage is TRBV6-6 and J usage is TRBJ1-5; no clear D gene. Trimming cost V 2 bases and J 4 bases, with 9 bases left between them. The V gene's germline CDR1 is MNHNY and CDR2 SVGAGI (reference sequence). This CDR3 spans 14 amino acids. The CDR3: CASSYDPYNQPQHF. The CDR3 nucleotides read TGTGCCAGCAGTTACGACCCATATAATCAGCCCCAGCATTTT.

The chain has TRBV27 and TRBJ2-5, with D possibly TRBD1 on 5 matching bases. This CDR3 spans 14 amino acids. V lost 1 base and J lost 1, with 7 bases in between. The germline CDR1 and CDR2 sequences are MNHEY and SMNVEV (reference sequence). The CDR3 bases are TGTGCCAGCAGTTTATGGGGCAGCCAAGAGACCCAGTACTTC. This encodes CASSLWGSQETQYF.

The V and J genes are TRBV13 and TRBJ2-3, with 11 positions matching TRBD2. The germline CDR1 and CDR2 sequences are PRHDT and FYEKMQ (reference sequence). The V and J ends lost 5 bases and 4 bases, in that order; junction bases with no gene match: 17. This CDR3 comprises 19 residues. In DNA form, the CDR3 reads TGTGCCAGCAGCCCAACGAGTATAGCGGGGGGGCAGAATGCAGATACGCAGTATTTT. Its translation is CASSPTSIAGGQNADTQYF.